The 14 T cell receptor beta chains in this list originate from one sample, sequenced in a study of cytomegalovirus exposure and HLA in healthy donors. The PCR was carried out with 60 Vbeta primers and 13 Jbeta primers. Only in-frame clones appear in the TCRdb table, and some are missing; sequencing was by immunoSEQ multiplex PCR. Among about 77,000 clones listed, around 79% were seen once. The sample taken for sequencing was PBMCs. These receptors were obtained from a middle-aged man in good health and CMV-seronegative.

This chain connects TRBV28 to TRBJ2-1; TRBD1 agrees at 7 bases. V dropped 5 bases and J dropped 2; count of bases not matched to a gene: 6. Germline CDR1 reads MDHEN; CDR2 reads SYDVKM. The CDR3 has 15 amino acids. The CDR3 loop reads CASSSDRVPYNEQFF. The DNA for the CDR3 is TGTGCCAGCAGTAGTGACAGGGTTCCCTACAATGAGCAGTTCTTC.

This clone was counted a single time. J is TRBJ2-1 and V is TRBV28, with TRBD1 matching over 9 bases. The CDR3 totals 15 residues. The V gene end was trimmed by 4 bases and the J gene end by 9 bases; junction bases not matched to a gene: 10. In germline, CDR1 is MDHEN, CDR2 SYDVKM. This CDR3 reads CASSSPDRGAGEQFF. The CDR3 nucleotides are TGTGCCAGCAGTTCCCCAGACAGGGGGGCGGGTGAGCAGTTCTTC.

This chain connects TRBV18 to TRBJ2-2; 7 nucleotides match TRBD1. The length of the CDR3 is 15 residues. The trim removed 2 bases at V and 2 bases at J, leaving 2 bases unmatched. Per germline, CDR1 KGHSH and CDR2 LQKENI. CDR3 loop: CASSPGTDNTGELFF. Here the CDR3 DNA reads TGTGCCAGCTCACCAGGGACAGATAACACCGGGGAGCTGTTTTTT. The complete variable domain, with remaining parts taken from reference TRBV18 and TRBJ2-2, reads NAGVMQNPRHLVRRRGQEARLRCSPMKGHSHVYWYRQLPEEGLKFMVYLQKENIIDESGMPKERFSAEFPKEGPSILRIQQVVRGDSAAYFCASSPGTDNTGELFFGEGSRLTVL.

J is TRBJ1-4 and V is TRBV19; TRBD1 matches 10 bases. This CDR3 is built from 14 residues. CDR1 is LNHDA and CDR2 is SQIVND in the germline V gene (reference sequence). Trimming took 5 bases from V and 7 from J; bases not matched to a gene: 4. The CDR3 loop reads CASSGTGVFEKLFF. As DNA, the CDR3 is TGTGCCAGTAGTGGGACAGGGGTGTTTGAAAAACTGTTTTTT.

J is TRBJ1-1 and V is TRBV5-1; 12 bases match TRBD1. This CDR3 region has 14 residues. Germline V gene sequence: CDR1 SGHRS, CDR2 YFSETQ. V gave up 0 bases and J gave up 8 bases; unmatched junction bases: 2. The DNA for the CDR3 is TGCGCCAGCAGCTTGGAGGGACAGGGGGCAGAAGCTTTCTTT. Translation: CASSLEGQGAEAFF.

As DNA, the CDR3 is TGTGCCATCCTCAGCTCCTACGAGCAGTACTTC. Amino acid sequence: CAILSSYEQYF. The chain recombines TRBV2 with TRBJ2-7; D not certain. The CDR3 is 11 amino acids. Germline values: CDR1 SNHLY, CDR2 FYNNEI. V dropped 10 bases and J dropped 0 bases, with 7 bases sitting between them.

The V and J genes are TRBV7-3 and TRBJ2-3; D is perhaps TRBD2 (6 bases). This CDR3 contains 16 residues. Germline CDR1 and CDR2: SGHTA and FQGTGA. Deletions cut 5 bases from V and 2 bases from J, with 17 bases between. This chain's CDR3 is CASSPRDSRATDTQYF. The CDR3, as DNA: TGTGCCAGCAGCCCTCGGGACTCGCGGGCCACAGATACGCAGTATTTT.

This sequence joins TRBV7-2 and TRBJ2-1, with TRBD2 identical over 9 bases. The CDR3 sequence is 15 residues long. V shed 1 base and J 9 bases; nucleotides not matched to a gene: 7. Germline V gene lookup returns CDR1 SGHTA and CDR2 FQGNSA. CDR3 sequence: CASSLGLAGNGEQFF. As DNA, the CDR3 is TGTGCCAGCAGCTTAGGGCTAGCGGGAAATGGTGAGCAGTTCTTC.

The rearrangement uses TRBV6-5 and TRBJ1-1; D is unresolved. Per the germline V gene, CDR1 is MNHEY and CDR2 is SVGAGI. V was clipped by 0 bases and J by 4 bases, with 15 bases between them. The CDR3 contains 16 residues. CDR3 protein: CASSYSLAPTGTEAFF. The CDR3 bases are TGTGCCAGCAGTTACTCTCTCGCCCCTACGGGCACTGAAGCTTTCTTT.

Only one count was recorded for this clone. This chain joins TRBV7-3 and TRBJ1-1; 8 positions match TRBD1. After removal of 5 bases from V and 5 bases from J, the junction contained 7 bases not matched to a gene. The germline V gene encodes CDR1 SGHTA and CDR2 FQGTGA. The CDR3 extends over 14 amino acids. The CDR3 is CASSPGQGVTEAFF. For the CDR3, the DNA is TGTGCCAGCAGCCCCGGACAGGGAGTGACTGAAGCTTTCTTT.

J is TRBJ2-2 and V is TRBV2, with TRBD2 as a possible D gene (6 bases). CDR1 and CDR2 from the germline V gene are SNHLY and FYNNEI. This CDR3 is 14 amino acids long. The V and J ends lost 10 bases and 2 bases respectively, with 14 bases between them. Written as DNA, the CDR3 is TGTGCCAACCAAAAGGAGGGTAACACCGGGGAGCTGTTTTTT. It translates to CANQKEGNTGELFF.

Here the CDR3 DNA reads TGTGCCTGGAGTGGGAACATTGGGAGGGGCTACGAGCAGTACTTC. It encodes CAWSGNIGRGYEQYF. The chain joins TRBV30 to TRBJ2-7; the match to TRBD2 covers 7 bases. Germline CDR1 GTSNPN, CDR2 SVGIG (reference sequence). V trimming: 1 base; J trimming: 3 bases; junction bases outside the gene matches: 9. The CDR3 is made up of 15 amino acids.

The CDR3 DNA is TGTGCCAGTAGTATAGGGCCGGGACTAGCGGGAGGCACAGATACGCAGTATTTT. Protein: CASSIGPGLAGGTDTQYF. The J gene is TRBJ2-3, the V gene TRBV19; TRBD2 matches 14 bases. The germline CDR1 and CDR2 sequences are LNHDA and SQIVND (reference sequence). The CDR3 runs to 18 residues. V lost 1 base, J lost 1 base, and 4 bases stayed unmatched. Full variable domain (remainder filled in from reference TRBV19 and TRBJ2-3): DGGITQSPKYLFRKEGQNVTLSCEQNLNHDAMYWYRQDPGQGLRLIYYSQIVNDFQKGDIAEGYSVSREKKESFPLTVTSAQKNPTAFYLCASSIGPGLAGGTDTQYFGPGTRLTVL.

V usage is TRBV19 and J usage is TRBJ2-3; possible D gene TRBD1, 6 bases. The CDR3 runs to 15 residues. V was trimmed by 9 bases and J by 6 bases, leaving 22 bases between them. Germline values: CDR1 LNHDA, CDR2 SQIVND (reference sequence). The CDR3 loop reads CASSMGALTLDTQYF. The CDR3 DNA reads TGTGCCAGCAGCATGGGGGCCCTTACGCTGGATACGCAGTATTTT.